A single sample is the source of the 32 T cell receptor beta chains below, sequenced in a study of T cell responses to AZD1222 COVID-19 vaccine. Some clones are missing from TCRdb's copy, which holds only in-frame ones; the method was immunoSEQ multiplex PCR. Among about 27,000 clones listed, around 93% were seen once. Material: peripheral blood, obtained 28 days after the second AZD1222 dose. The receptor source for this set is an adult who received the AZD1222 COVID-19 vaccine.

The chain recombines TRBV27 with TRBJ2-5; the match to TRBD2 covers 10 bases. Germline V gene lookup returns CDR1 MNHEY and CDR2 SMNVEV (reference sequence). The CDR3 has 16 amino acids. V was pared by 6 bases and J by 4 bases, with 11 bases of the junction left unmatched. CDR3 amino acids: CASRRGLAGVSETQYF. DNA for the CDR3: TGTGCCAGCAGGCGGGGGCTAGCGGGAGTTTCAGAGACCCAGTACTTC.

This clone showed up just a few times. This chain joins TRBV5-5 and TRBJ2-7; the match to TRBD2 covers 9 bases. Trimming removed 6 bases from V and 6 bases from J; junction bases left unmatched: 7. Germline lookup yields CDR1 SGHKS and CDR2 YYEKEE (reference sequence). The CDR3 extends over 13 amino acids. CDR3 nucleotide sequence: TGTGCCAGCACATCTAGCGGGAAAGCCGAGCAGTACTTC. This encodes CASTSSGKAEQYF.

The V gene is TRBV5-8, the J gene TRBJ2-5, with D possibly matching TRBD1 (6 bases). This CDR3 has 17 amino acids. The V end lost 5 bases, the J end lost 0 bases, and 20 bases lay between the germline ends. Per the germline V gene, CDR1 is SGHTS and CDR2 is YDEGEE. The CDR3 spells CASRPDTGTTYQETQYF. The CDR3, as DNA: TGTGCCAGCAGGCCCGATACCGGGACAACGTACCAAGAGACCCAGTACTTC.

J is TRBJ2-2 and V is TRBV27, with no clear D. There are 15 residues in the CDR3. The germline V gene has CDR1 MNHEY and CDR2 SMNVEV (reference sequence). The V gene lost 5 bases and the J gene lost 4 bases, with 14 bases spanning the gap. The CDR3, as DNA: TGTGCCAGCAGTCCTAACGGTGGAATCACCGGGGAGCTGTTTTTT. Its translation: CASSPNGGITGELFF.

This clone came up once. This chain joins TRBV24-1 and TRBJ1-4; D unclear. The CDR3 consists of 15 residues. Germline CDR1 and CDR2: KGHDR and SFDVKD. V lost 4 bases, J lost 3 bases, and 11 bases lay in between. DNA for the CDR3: TGTGCCACCAGTGAGGGCGATGCGGCTAATGAAAAACTGTTTTTT. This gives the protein CATSEGDAANEKLFF.

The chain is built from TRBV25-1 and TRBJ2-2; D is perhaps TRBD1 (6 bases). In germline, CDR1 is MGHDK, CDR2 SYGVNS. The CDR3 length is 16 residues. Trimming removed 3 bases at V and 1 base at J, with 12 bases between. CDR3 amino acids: CASSETTGKNTGELFF. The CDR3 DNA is TGTGCCAGCAGTGAGACGACAGGCAAGAACACCGGGGAGCTGTTTTTT. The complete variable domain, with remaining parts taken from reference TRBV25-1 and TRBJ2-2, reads EADIYQTPRYLVIGTGKKITLECSQTMGHDKMYWYQQDPGMELHLIHYSYGVNSTEKGDLSSESTVSRIRTEHFPLTLESARPSHTSQYLCASSETTGKNTGELFFGEGSRLTVL.

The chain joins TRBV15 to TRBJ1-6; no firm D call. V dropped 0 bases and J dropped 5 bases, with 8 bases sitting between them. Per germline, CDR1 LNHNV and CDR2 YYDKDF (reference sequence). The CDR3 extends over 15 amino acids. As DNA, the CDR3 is TGTGCCACCAGCAGAGATAGCGCCCATAATTCACCCCTCCACTTT. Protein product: CATSRDSAHNSPLHF.

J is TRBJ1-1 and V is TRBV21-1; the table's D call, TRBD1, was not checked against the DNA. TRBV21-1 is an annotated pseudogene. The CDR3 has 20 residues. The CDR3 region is CASSKSKYIWSGGRDTEAFF. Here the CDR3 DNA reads TGTGCCAGCAGCAAATCAAAGTATATCTGGTCAGGGGGCCGGGACACTGAAGCTTTCTTT.

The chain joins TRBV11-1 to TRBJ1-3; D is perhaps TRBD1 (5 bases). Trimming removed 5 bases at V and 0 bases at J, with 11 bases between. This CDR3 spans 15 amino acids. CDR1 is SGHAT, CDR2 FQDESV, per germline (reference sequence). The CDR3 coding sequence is TGTGCCAGCAGCCCTGGGGCCGTCTCTGGAAACACCATATATTTT. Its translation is CASSPGAVSGNTIYF. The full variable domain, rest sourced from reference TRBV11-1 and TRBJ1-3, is EAEVAQSPRYKITEKSQAVAFWCDPISGHATLYWYRQILGQGPELLVQFQDESVVDDSQLPKDRFSAERLKGVDSTLKIQPAELGDSAMYLCASSPGAVSGNTIYFGEGSWLTVV.

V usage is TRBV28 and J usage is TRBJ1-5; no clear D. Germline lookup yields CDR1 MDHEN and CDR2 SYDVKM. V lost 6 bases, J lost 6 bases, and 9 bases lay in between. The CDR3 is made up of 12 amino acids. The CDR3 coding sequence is TGTGCCAGCAGCCAAGGGTTTCAGCCCCAGCATTTT. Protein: CASSQGFQPQHF.

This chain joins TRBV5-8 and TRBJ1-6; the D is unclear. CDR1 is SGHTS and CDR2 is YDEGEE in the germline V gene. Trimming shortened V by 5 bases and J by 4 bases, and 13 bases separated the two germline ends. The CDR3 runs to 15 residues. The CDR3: CASSFATTYNSPLHF. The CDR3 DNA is TGTGCCAGCAGTTTTGCGACAACTTATAATTCACCCCTCCACTTT.

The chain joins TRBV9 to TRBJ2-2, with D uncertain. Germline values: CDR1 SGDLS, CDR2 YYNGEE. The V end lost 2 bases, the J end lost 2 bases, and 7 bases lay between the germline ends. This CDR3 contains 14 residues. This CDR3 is CASSVKENTGELFF. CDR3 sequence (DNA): TGTGCCAGCAGCGTCAAGGAAAACACCGGGGAGCTGTTTTTT.

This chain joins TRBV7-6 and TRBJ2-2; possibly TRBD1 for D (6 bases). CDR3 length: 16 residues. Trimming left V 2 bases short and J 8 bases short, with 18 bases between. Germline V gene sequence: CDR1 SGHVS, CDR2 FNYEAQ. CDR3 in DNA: TGTGCCAGCAGCTTACGCCTGGGACAATTGACGGGGGAGCTGTTTTTT. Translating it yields CASSLRLGQLTGELFF. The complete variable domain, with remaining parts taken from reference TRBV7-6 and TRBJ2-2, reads GAGVSQSPRYKVTKRGQDVALRCDPISGHVSLYWYRQALGQGPEFLTYFNYEAQQDKSGLPNDRFSAERPEGSISTLTIQRTEQRDSAMYRCASSLRLGQLTGELFFGEGSRLTVL.

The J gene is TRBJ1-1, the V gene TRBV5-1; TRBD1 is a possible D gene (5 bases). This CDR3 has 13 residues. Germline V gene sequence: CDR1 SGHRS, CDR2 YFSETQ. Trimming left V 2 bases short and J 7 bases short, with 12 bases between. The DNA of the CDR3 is TGCGCCAGCAGCTTTGGGCAGGGCAATGAAGCTTTCTTT. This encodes CASSFGQGNEAFF.

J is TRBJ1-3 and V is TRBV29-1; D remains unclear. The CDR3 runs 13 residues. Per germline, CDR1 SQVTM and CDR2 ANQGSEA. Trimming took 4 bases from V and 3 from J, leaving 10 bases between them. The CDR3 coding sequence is TGCAGCGTTGCACAAGTCCTTGGAAACACCATATATTTT. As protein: CSVAQVLGNTIYF.

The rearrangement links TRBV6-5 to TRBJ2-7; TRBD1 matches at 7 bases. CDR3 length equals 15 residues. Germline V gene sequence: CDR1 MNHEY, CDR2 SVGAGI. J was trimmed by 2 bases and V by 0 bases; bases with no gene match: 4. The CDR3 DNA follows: TGTGCCAGCAGTTACTCGACAGGGTTTGCCTACGAGCAGTACTTC. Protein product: CASSYSTGFAYEQYF.

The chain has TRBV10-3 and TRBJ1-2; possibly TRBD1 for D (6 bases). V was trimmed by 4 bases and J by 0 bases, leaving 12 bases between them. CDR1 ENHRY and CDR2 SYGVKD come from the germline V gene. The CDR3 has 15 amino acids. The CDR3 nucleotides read TGTGCCATCAGTGGGGGGGGCCCCTCTAACTATGGCTACACCTTC. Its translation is CAISGGGPSNYGYTF.

The CDR3, as DNA: TGCGCCAGCAGCTCTCGGACAGGGGACACTGAAGCTTTCTTT. This gives the protein CASSSRTGDTEAFF. J is TRBJ1-1 and V is TRBV5-1, with 9 bases that match TRBD1. The CDR3 extends over 14 amino acids. V gave up 3 bases and J gave up 3 bases; unmatched junction bases: 3. CDR1 is SGHRS and CDR2 is YFSETQ in the germline V gene.

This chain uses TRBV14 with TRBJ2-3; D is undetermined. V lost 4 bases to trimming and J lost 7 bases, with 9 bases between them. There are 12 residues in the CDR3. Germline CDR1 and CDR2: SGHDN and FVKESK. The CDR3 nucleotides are TGTGCCAGCAGCCCCAGAGGTTATACGCAGTATTTT. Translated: CASSPRGYTQYF.

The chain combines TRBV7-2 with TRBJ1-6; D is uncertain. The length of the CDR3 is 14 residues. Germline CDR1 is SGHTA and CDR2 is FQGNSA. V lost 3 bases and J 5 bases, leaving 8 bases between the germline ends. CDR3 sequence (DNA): TGTGCCAGCAGCTTGGTGTTGAATAATTCACCCCTCCACTTT. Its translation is CASSLVLNNSPLHF.

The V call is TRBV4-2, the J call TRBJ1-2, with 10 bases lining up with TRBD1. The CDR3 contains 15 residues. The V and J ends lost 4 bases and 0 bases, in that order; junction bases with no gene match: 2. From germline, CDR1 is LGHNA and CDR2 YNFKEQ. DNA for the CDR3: TGTGCCAGCAGCCCCGGGACAGGGGCTAACTATGGCTACACCTTC. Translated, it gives CASSPGTGANYGYTF.

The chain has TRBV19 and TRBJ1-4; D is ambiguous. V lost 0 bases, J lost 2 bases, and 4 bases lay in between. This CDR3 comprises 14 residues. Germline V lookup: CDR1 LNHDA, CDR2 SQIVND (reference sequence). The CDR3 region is CASSIEFTNEKLFF. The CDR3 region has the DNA TGTGCCAGTAGTATAGAATTCACTAATGAAAAACTGTTTTTT.

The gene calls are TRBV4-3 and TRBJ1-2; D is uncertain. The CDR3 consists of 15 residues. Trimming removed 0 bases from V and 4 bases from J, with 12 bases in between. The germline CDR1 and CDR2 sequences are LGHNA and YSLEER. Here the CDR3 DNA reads TGCGCCAGCAGCCAAGATTTCGTGGGCATCTATGGCTACACCTTC. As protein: CASSQDFVGIYGYTF.

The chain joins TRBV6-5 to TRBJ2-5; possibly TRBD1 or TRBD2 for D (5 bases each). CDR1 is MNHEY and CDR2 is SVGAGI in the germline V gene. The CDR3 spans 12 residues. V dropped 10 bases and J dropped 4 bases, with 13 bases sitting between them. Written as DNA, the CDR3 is TGTGCCACCGCTGGGGGAGCAGAGACCCAGTACTTC. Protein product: CATAGGAETQYF.

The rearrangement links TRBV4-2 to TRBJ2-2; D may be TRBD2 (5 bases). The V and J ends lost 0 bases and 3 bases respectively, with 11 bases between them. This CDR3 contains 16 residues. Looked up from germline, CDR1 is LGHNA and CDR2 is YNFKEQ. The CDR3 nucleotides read TGTGCCAGCAGCCAAGATCGGCGGGCCGACACCGGGGAGCTGTTTTTT. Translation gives CASSQDRRADTGELFF.

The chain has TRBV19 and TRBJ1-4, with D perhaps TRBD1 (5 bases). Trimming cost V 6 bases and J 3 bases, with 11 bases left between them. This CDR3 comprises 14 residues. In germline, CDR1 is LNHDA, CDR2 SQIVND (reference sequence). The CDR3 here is CASSTGRSNEKLFF. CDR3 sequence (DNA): TGTGCCAGTAGCACGGGACGGTCTAATGAAAAACTGTTTTTT.

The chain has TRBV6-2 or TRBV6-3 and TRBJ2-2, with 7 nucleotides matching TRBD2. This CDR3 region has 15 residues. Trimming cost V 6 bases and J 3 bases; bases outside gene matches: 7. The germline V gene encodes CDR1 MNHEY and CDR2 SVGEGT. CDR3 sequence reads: CASSSRLADTGELFF. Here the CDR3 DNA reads TGTGCCAGCAGCTCCCGACTAGCAGACACCGGGGAGCTGTTTTTT.

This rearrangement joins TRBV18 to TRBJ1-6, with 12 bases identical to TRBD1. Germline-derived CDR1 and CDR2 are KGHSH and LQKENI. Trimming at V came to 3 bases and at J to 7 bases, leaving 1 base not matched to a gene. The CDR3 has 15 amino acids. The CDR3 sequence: CASSPGQGANSPLHF. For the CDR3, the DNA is TGTGCCAGCTCACCGGGACAGGGGGCAAATTCACCCCTCCACTTT. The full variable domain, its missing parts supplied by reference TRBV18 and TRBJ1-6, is NAGVMQNPRHLVRRRGQEARLRCSPMKGHSHVYWYRQLPEEGLKFMVYLQKENIIDESGMPKERFSAEFPKEGPSILRIQQVVRGDSAAYFCASSPGQGANSPLHFGNGTRLTVT.

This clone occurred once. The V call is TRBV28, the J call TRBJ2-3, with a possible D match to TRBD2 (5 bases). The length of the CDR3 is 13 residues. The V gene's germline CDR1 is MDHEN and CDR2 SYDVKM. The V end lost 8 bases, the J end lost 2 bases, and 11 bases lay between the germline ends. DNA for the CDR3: TGTGCCAGCTTCCAGCGGAACACAGATACGCAGTATTTT. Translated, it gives CASFQRNTDTQYF.

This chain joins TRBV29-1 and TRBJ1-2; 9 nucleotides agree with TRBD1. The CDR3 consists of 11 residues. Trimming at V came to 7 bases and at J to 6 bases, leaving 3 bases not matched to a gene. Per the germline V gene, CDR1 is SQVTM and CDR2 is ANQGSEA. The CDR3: CSDRQGDGYTF. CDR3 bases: TGCAGCGACCGACAGGGGGATGGCTACACCTTC.

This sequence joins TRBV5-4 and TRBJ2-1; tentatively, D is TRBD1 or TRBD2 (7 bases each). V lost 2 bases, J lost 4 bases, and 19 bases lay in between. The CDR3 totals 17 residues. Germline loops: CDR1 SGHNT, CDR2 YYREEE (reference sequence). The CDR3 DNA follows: TGTGCCAGCAGCTTACCGGGCAGGGGGGGGATATACAATGAGCAGTTCTTC. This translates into CASSLPGRGGIYNEQFF.

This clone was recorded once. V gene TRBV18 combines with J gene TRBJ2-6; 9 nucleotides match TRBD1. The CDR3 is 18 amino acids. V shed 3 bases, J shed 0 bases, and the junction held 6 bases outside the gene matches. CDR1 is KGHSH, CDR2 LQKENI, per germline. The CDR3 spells CASSPAGQGISGANVLTF. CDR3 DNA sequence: TGTGCCAGCTCACCTGCGGGACAGGGAATCTCTGGGGCCAACGTCCTGACTTTC.